Listed below are T cell receptor beta chains from one sample, sequenced in a study of molecular identifiers for immune sequencing clone quantification. One entry per CDR3 protein, called by TCRdb with MiXCR from the PCR reads. This sample yields hundreds of thousands of distinct CDR3 sequences, of which about 20% are seen a single time; roughly 0.85% belongs to the top ten. Sequencing was done on a sample of naive CD8+ T cells from blood, with Jurkat cell RNA spiked in. The receptors shown here come from a human donor in good health. Some libraries in this study had Jurkat cell RNA spiked in. CDR3s include the opening cysteine and the closing phenylalanine or tryptophan.

V gene	J gene	CDR3 protein
TRBV5-1	TRBJ2-7	CASSPAFPGGNYEQYF
TRBV5-6	TRBJ2-7	CASNFEGAYEQYF
TRBV5-6	TRBJ1-1	CASMLTWTNTEAFF
TRBV28	TRBJ1-1	CASSFVDTEAFF
TRBV10-3	TRBJ1-4	CAISADSSLVSNEKLFF
TRBV20-1	TRBJ2-1	CSARIQGAYNEQFF
TRBV7-2	TRBJ2-1	CASSQRLAFNEQFF
TRBV20-1	TRBJ2-3	CSAETSGGARSTDTQYF
TRBV6-6	TRBJ2-7	CASSYSDRIGYEQYF
TRBV28	TRBJ2-7	CASRTRGFSYEQYF
TRBV3-2	TRBJ2-3	CASSQEKGLGPDTQYF
TRBV19	TRBJ1-5	CASSPTSSYQPQHF
TRBV15	TRBJ2-7	CATSRDNLAGGYEQYF
TRBV4-3	TRBJ2-1	CASSQASGIYNEQFF
TRBV10-1	TRBJ1-3	CASSGDLTSGNTIYF
TRBV2	TRBJ2-7	CASRRLTGVNELYF
TRBV4-2	TRBJ2-7	CASSQDAQTLGYEQYF
TRBV7-9	TRBJ2-5	CASSPTLAGEGEAQYF
TRBV27	TRBJ1-2	CASSFGQGRLYGYTF
TRBV27	TRBJ2-3	CASSLFGTGEDTQYF
TRBV6-1	TRBJ2-3	CASSELKGGTDTQYF
TRBV6-5	TRBJ2-2	CASSYSGQARDGELFF
TRBV15	TRBJ2-7	CATSGRGTQHEQYF
TRBV20-1	TRBJ2-4	CSATLTWEQNIQYF
TRBV20-1	TRBJ2-1	CSARDFRGSYNEQFF
TRBV4-3	TRBJ2-7	CASSQDRAGVYEQYF
TRBV29-1	TRBJ1-2	CSVEGSHYGYTF
TRBV12-3/TRBV12-4	TRBJ2-4	CASSLSGLGFWAKNIQYF
TRBV5-6	TRBJ2-7	CASIGRDSDYEQYF
TRBV20-1	TRBJ2-5	CSAVIGETQYF
TRBV19	TRBJ2-2	CASSSRGGSVGELFF
TRBV20-1	TRBJ2-7	CSARDYQGQGASYEQYF
TRBV9	TRBJ2-2	CASRPGASAQAGELFF
TRBV19	TRBJ2-1	CASSLGQRSSYNEQFF
TRBV5-4	TRBJ2-7	CASSFYKAGEQYF
TRBV7-9	TRBJ1-1	CASSPGLGTGEAFF
TRBV7-2	TRBJ2-1	CASSPTLYEQFF
TRBV29-1	TRBJ2-7	CSVETSGDPNEQYF
TRBV2	TRBJ2-2	CASSGTPPGQGSGELFF
TRBV7-3	TRBJ2-1	CASSLTGGTSGYNEQFF
TRBV27	TRBJ2-3	CASTSSFPTDTQYF
TRBV6-6	TRBJ2-1	CASTITGYNEQFF
TRBV19	TRBJ1-5	CASKESSYSNQPQHF
TRBV7-2	TRBJ1-3	CASSAGRVGYSGNTIYF
TRBV30	TRBJ1-5	CAWSGPGTGIDQPQHF
TRBV6-1	TRBJ2-7	CASSESWGAYEQYF
TRBV7-6	TRBJ1-4	CASSTVTGAVGEKLFF
TRBV7-9	TRBJ1-4	CASSGRTGVGEKLFF
TRBV27	TRBJ1-2	CASSPQTGFYGYTF
TRBV28	TRBJ2-2	CASGDTGELFF
TRBV27	TRBJ2-3	CASSLYQVPDTQYF
TRBV19	TRBJ2-1	CAALGRLGEQFF
TRBV3-1	TRBJ2-2	CASSLDRGLRTGELFF
TRBV20-1	TRBJ2-7	CSAEPLLAVSSYEQYF
TRBV30	TRBJ2-1	CAWSWTSGSDEQFF
TRBV20-1	TRBJ2-3	CSAEILSGTQYF
TRBV6-2/TRBV6-3	TRBJ2-2	CASSATSGGYTGELFF